This T cell receptor beta chain comes out of a study of blood T cell repertoires in COVID-19. Overall study context: The samples span acute and convalescent COVID-19 from the United States, Italy and Spain. In each case, the material was cDNA or gDNA derived from T cells, B-cell-depleted T cells, or PBMCs.

Only in-frame clones appear in the TCRdb table, and some are missing; sequencing was by immunoSEQ multiplex PCR. This sample has 150,000 or so clones, with roughly 88% found just once. This CDR3 contains 13 residues. The germline V gene has CDR1 MRHNA and CDR2 SNTAGT. Trimming took off 1 base at V and 7 bases at J, with 10 bases between the two ends. This TCR was sampled from a woman aged 55-69 years who had recovered from COVID-19. The rearrangement joins TRBV6-4 to TRBJ1-2; D gene ambiguous. The sequenced sample was PBMCs or T cells enriched from blood (not recorded which). CDR3: CASSDLEGSGYTF. In DNA, the CDR3 is TGTGCCAGCAGTGACTTGGAGGGAAGTGGCTACACCTTC.